In its sample, the clone carrying this T cell receptor (beta chain) was seen a few times. Its antigen is undetermined. CDR1 and CDR2 (germline): MNHNS, SASEGT. V gave up 10 bases and J gave up 2 bases, with 16 bases separating them. There are 14 residues in the CDR3. Conversion of TCR transcripts into cDNA relied on 5'RACE template switching, which added a universal primer site and UMIs. TCRdb re-called the 5' RACE reads through MiXCR, storing one row per CDR3 protein. The profile shows 300,000 to 450,000 distinct CDR3 sequences, 6.2% of them singletons. These data come from a study of T cells after yellow fever vaccination. Looking at the study overall: Those fractions that held only low numbers of cells were prepared using the SMART-Seq v4 Ultra Low Input RNA kit.

Study-wide points: Clonotypes appearing in both CD4 and CD8 compartments existed, and their share was small. Re-detected after boosting: most primary clones, 96% of CD4 and 88% of CD8.

The clonotype was recovered from a man in his thirties or forties who received the YFV17D yellow fever vaccine. This material consisted of PBMCs, taken 5 days after the yellow fever booster vaccination. The rearrangement uses TRBV6-1 and TRBJ2-3; the D gene is possibly TRBD2 (6 bases). The CDR3 DNA reads as TGTGCCACCGCCGGCGGGGCCTTCACAGATACGCAGTATTTT. It codes for CATAGGAFTDTQYF.